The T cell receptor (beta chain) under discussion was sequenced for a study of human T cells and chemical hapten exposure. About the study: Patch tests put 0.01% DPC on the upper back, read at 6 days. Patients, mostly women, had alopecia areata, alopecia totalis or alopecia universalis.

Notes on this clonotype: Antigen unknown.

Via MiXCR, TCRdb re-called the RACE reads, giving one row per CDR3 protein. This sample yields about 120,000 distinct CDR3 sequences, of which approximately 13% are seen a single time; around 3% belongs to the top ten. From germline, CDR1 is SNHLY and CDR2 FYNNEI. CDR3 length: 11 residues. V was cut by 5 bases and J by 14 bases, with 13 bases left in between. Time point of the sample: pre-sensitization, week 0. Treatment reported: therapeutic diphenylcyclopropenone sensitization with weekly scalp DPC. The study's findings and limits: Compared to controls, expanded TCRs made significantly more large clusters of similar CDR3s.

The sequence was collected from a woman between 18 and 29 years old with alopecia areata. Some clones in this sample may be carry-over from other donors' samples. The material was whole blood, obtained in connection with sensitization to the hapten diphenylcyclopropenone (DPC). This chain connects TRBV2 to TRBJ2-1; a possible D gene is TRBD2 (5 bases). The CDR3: CASSREGQEFF. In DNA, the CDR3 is TGTGCCAGCAGTCGCGAGGGCCAAGAGTTCTTC.